The rows below give T cell receptor beta chains drawn from one sample of a study of vaccination effects on CD4 cells after COVID-19. Their target antigens are unknown. Sequenced by immunoSEQ multiplex PCR; TCRdb stores in-frame clones only, minus some. The data hold 32,000 or so clones, with 65% to 70% observed a single time. The sample here was CD4+ T cells from PBMCs cultured without peptide, taken before COVID-19 vaccination. These receptors all stem from a human donor who received a COVID-19 vaccine. Both conserved end residues are part of each CDR3. Fields, in order: clone size, J gene, V gene, D gene, CDR3 protein, CDR3 DNA. A D gene is named only where the DNA matches it firmly. Size is stated for part of the rows, as once, few or many counts, or as a class when the clone is expanded.

-	TRBJ2-5	TRBV30	-	CAWSVLGGQETQYF	TGTGCCTGGAGTGTACTCGGGGGCCAAGAGACCCAGTACTTC
-	TRBJ1-1	TRBV5-1	-	CASSYGRDTEAFF	TGCGCCAGCAGCTATGGGAGGGACACTGAAGCTTTCTTT
-	TRBJ1-2	TRBV27	-	CASGTQRGLDGYTF	TGTGCCAGCGGAACCCAGAGGGGGTTGGATGGCTACACCTTC
-	TRBJ2-2	TRBV24-1	-	CATSDLMGTGELFF	TGTGCCACCAGTGATTTGATGGGAACCGGGGAGCTGTTTTTT
-	TRBJ2-1	TRBV5-1	TRBD2	CASSGYLASGGAYNEQFF	TGCGCCAGCAGCGGATACCTTGCTAGCGGGGGGGCTTACAATGAGCAGTTCTTC
-	TRBJ2-7	TRBV6-5	-	CASSYKTPRDEQYF	TGTGCCAGCAGTTACAAAACCCCCCGGGACGAGCAGTACTTC
-	TRBJ2-7	TRBV12-3/TRBV12-4	-	CASTLTGVYEQYF	TGTGCCAGCACCCTAACAGGTGTCTACGAGCAGTACTTC
once	TRBJ2-1	TRBV2	TRBD1	CASSDRQGYYNEQFF	TGTGCCAGCTCAGATAGACAGGGGTACTACAATGAGCAGTTCTTC
-	TRBJ2-3	TRBV7-9	TRBD2	CASSFGGGTDTQYF	TGTGCCAGCAGCTTCGGGGGGGGCACAGATACGCAGTATTTT
once	TRBJ1-2	TRBV29-1	TRBD1	CSVGGGQGYGYTF	TGCAGCGTGGGGGGGGGACAGGGCTATGGCTACACCTTC
once	TRBJ2-3	TRBV6-1	TRBD2	CASSVLAGRGFTDTQYF	TGTGCCAGCAGTGTACTAGCGGGAAGAGGGTTCACAGATACGCAGTATTTT
-	TRBJ2-2	TRBV9	-	CASSVAGAPVGELFF	TGTGCCAGCAGCGTAGCGGGGGCTCCCGTCGGGGAGCTGTTTTTT
-	TRBJ1-1	TRBV7-9	-	CASSLAVAEAFF	TGTGCCAGCAGCTTAGCGGTGGCTGAAGCTTTCTTT
-	TRBJ1-1	TRBV13	-	CASSQGFNTEAFF	TGTGCCAGCAGCCAAGGATTCAACACTGAAGCTTTCTTT
once	TRBJ2-3	TRBV5-1	TRBD2	CASKAGERTDTQYF	TGCGCCAGCAAGGCGGGAGAGCGCACAGATACGCAGTATTTT
-	TRBJ2-3	TRBV5-1	TRBD2	CASSPLRSGGTDTQYF	TGCGCCAGCAGCCCCCTGCGTTCGGGGGGAACAGATACGCAGTATTTT